Below, 7 T cell receptor beta chains from the same sample are listed, as sequenced in a study of CD8+CD57+ T cells in acquired aplastic anemia. TCR beta VDJ combinations and CDR3 sequences were profiled from genomic DNA. Via MiXCR, TCRdb re-called the reads, giving one row per CDR3 protein. The data hold 400,000 to 450,000 distinct CDR3 sequences, with approximately 70% observed a single time. Source material: sorted CD4+, CD8+, or CD8+CD57+ T cells (not recorded which) from PBMCs. Source of these receptors: a human donor in good health, serving as a control.

The chain has TRBV5-1 and TRBJ2-5; D could derive from TRBD1 or TRBD2 (5 bases each). CDR3 size: 14 residues. V dropped 4 bases and J dropped 6 bases, with 16 bases sitting between them. Germline CDR1 SGHRS, CDR2 YFSETQ. CDR3 sequence (DNA): TGCGCCAGCAGCCGCACAGGAACGGGGAAGACCCAGTACTTC. Protein sequence: CASSRTGTGKTQYF.

This clonotype was recorded at least ten times. The chain combines TRBV19 with TRBJ2-5; TRBD2 matches 7 bases. Losses at the gene ends were 3 bases for V and 2 bases for J; bases not matched to a gene: 0. The CDR3 extends over 13 amino acids. Germline V gene sequence: CDR1 LNHDA, CDR2 SQIVND (reference sequence). The CDR3 loop reads CASSMGGQETQYF. CDR3 bases: TGTGCCAGTAGTATGGGGGGGCAAGAGACCCAGTACTTC.

Of note for this clonotype: One junction end does not reproduce the germline sequence, and a read error may be involved. J is TRBJ1-1 and V is TRBV7-3; D gene ambiguous. Germline values: CDR1 SGHTA, CDR2 FQGTGA. This CDR3 comprises 13 residues. The CDR3 spells CASSLSGLAEAFF. The CDR3, as DNA: TGCGCCAGCAGCTTGTCAGGACTAGCTGAAGCTTTCTTT.

This clonotype was seen a handful of times. This may arise from a read error, as a much more abundant clone is one base away. The V gene is TRBV4-3, the J gene TRBJ1-5; no clear D. The length of the CDR3 is 13 residues. V shed 1 base and J shed 6 bases, with 7 bases lying between them. The germline V gene encodes CDR1 LGHNA and CDR2 YSLEER. The CDR3 sequence: CASSQGWAQPQHF. CDR3 nucleotides: TGCGCCAGCAGCCAAGGATGGGCTCAGCCCCAGCATTTT.

In this sample, this clonotype turned up many times. The V call is TRBV19, the J call TRBJ1-5, with D hard to call. V dropped 5 bases and J dropped 4 bases, with 15 bases sitting between them. The CDR3 is 15 residues long. Germline CDR1 is LNHDA and CDR2 is SQIVND (reference sequence). CDR3 nucleotides: TGTGCCAGTAGTGTAAACGGGGTCAAAAATCAGCCCCAGCATTTT. This gives the protein CASSVNGVKNQPQHF.

The gene calls are TRBV15 and TRBJ1-6, with D hard to call. The length of the CDR3 is 16 residues. CDR1 LNHNV and CDR2 YYDKDF come from the germline V gene (reference sequence). Trimming stripped 0 bases from V and 8 bases from J, with 14 bases between. DNA for the CDR3: TGTGCCACCAGCAGAGATCGTAACGACGCAGATTCACCCCTCCACTTT. The encoded protein is CATSRDRNDADSPLHF.

Concerning this clonotype: The limits of the CDR3 on the DNA are not certain, so only TCRdb's listed CDR3 is given. The chain links TRBV9 to TRBJ1-2; no check of the table's D call, TRBD1, against the DNA was made. The CDR3 comprises 14 residues, both ends counted. From germline, CDR1 is SGDLS and CDR2 YYNGEE. The CDR3 here is CASSIRQGGYTFAF.